Presented here are 18 T cell receptor beta chains from one specimen sequenced in a study of T-cell memory formation after mild COVID-19. TCRdb processed the 5' RACE reads anew with MiXCR; each CDR3 protein has one entry. The data show around 250,000 distinct CDR3 sequences, 15% to 20% seen once. The sequencing sample was made of PBMCs or a T cell subset sorted from them (not recorded which). The receptor source for this set is a young man who had mild COVID-19 (a few samples of this study predate the infection). Cell type and time point are not known.

A few counts support this clonotype. The rearrangement links TRBV6-5 to TRBJ1-2, with 8 nucleotides matching TRBD1. In germline, CDR1 is MNHEY, CDR2 SVGAGI. This CDR3 has 13 residues. Germline trimming cut 6 bases from V and 7 bases from J; bases unmatched to any gene: 7. CDR3 loop: CASRRMTGVGYTF. In nucleotides, the CDR3 is TGTGCCAGCAGACGGATGACAGGGGTTGGCTACACCTTC.

This clonotype has ten or more counts. V gene TRBV29-1 combines with J gene TRBJ2-2, with D perhaps matching TRBD2 (6 bases). Per the germline V gene, CDR1 is SQVTM and CDR2 is ANQGSEA. Trimming removed 3 bases at V and 4 bases at J, with 15 bases between. The CDR3 covers 15 residues. Here the CDR3 reads CSVDGARGSTGELFF. CDR3 nucleotides: TGCAGCGTTGATGGGGCTCGGGGGAGCACCGGGGAGCTGTTTTTT.

The chain uses TRBV9 and TRBJ2-1; no definite D call. This CDR3 is built from 11 residues. Germline lookup yields CDR1 SGDLS and CDR2 YYNGEE. Trimming pared 3 bases from V and 7 bases from J, leaving 5 bases between. This CDR3 reads CASSGENEQFF. In DNA, the CDR3 is TGTGCCAGCAGCGGGGAAAATGAGCAGTTCTTC.

The chain links TRBV6-5 to TRBJ1-5; D call uncertain. Germline lookup yields CDR1 MNHEY and CDR2 SVGAGI. The CDR3 has 13 residues. V lost 6 bases and J lost 4, with 10 bases in between. CDR3 protein: CASSGRPNQPQHF. CDR3 DNA sequence: TGTGCCAGCAGCGGACGGCCGAATCAGCCCCAGCATTTT.

The chain links TRBV6-5 to TRBJ1-2, with 8 bases matching TRBD1. Trimming at V came to 4 bases and at J to 6 bases, leaving 10 bases not matched to a gene. Germline V gene lookup returns CDR1 MNHEY and CDR2 SVGAGI. The CDR3 length is 15 residues. CDR3 loop: CASSSQTGAFDGYTF. As DNA, the CDR3 is TGTGCCAGCAGTTCTCAGACAGGGGCGTTCGATGGCTACACCTTC.

The V gene is TRBV4-2, the J gene TRBJ2-1, with 8 bases aligning to TRBD2. Trimming took 0 bases from V and 6 from J; bases not matched to a gene: 7. This CDR3 comprises 16 residues. From germline, CDR1 is LGHNA and CDR2 YNFKEQ. The CDR3 DNA follows: TGTGCCAGCAGCCAAGACTCGCTGCGGGGGGCCAATGAGCAGTTCTTC. This codes for CASSQDSLRGANEQFF.

CDR3 sequence (DNA): TGCAGCGTTGAAGGGCCCGAGAACACTGAAGCTTTCTTT. This codes for CSVEGPENTEAFF. The chain has TRBV29-1 and TRBJ1-1, with D uncertain. The CDR3 sequence is 13 residues long. V was clipped by 1 base and J by 1 base, with 7 bases between them. Germline V lookup: CDR1 SQVTM, CDR2 ANQGSEA.

The chain employs TRBV18 and TRBJ1-2; D not resolved. The CDR3 contains 13 residues. The V gene's germline CDR1 is KGHSH and CDR2 LQKENI. Trimming removed 5 bases at V and 4 bases at J, with 11 bases between. Here the CDR3 reads CASSSDPGYGYTF. CDR3 DNA: TGTGCCAGCTCATCTGACCCTGGCTATGGCTACACCTTC.

The gene calls are TRBV7-9 and TRBJ1-2, with 7 positions matching TRBD1. Germline V lookup: CDR1 SEHNR, CDR2 FQNEAQ (reference sequence). The CDR3 has 17 amino acids. Trimming took 5 bases from V and 1 from J; bases not matched to a gene: 13. The CDR3, as DNA: TGTGCCAGCAGCCGAGGGACAGAAACCGGCAGTAACTATGGCTACACCTTC. Translating it yields CASSRGTETGSNYGYTF.

The chain has TRBV6-5 and TRBJ2-3; D uncertain. Germline CDR1 and CDR2: MNHEY and SVGAGI. V lost 5 bases to trimming and J lost 4 bases, with 7 bases between them. The CDR3 contains 12 residues. The CDR3 DNA reads TGTGCCAGCAGTAACCCCGCAGATACGCAGTATTTT. Amino acids: CASSNPADTQYF.

The chain employs TRBV12-3 or TRBV12-4 and TRBJ2-5, with 12 bases lining up with TRBD2. The J segment lost 5 bases and the V segment lost 3 bases, leaving 4 bases of the junction unmatched. This CDR3 comprises 15 residues. Here the CDR3 DNA reads TGTGCCAGCAGTTTCCCCGGGACTAGCGGGGAGACCCAGTACTTC. This sequence encodes CASSFPGTSGETQYF.

This clonotype was seen more than once but under ten times. This rearrangement joins TRBV20-1 to TRBJ2-5; 9 nucleotides line up with TRBD2. V dropped 1 base and J dropped 4; count of bases not matched to a gene: 4. The CDR3 totals 14 residues. Germline CDR1 reads DFQATT; CDR2 reads SNEGSKA (reference sequence). DNA of the CDR3: TGCAGTGCTAGAGTAGCGGGGGCGGGAGAGACCCAGTACTTC. This translates into CSARVAGAGETQYF.

V usage is TRBV2 and J usage is TRBJ2-7; TRBD1 matches 9 bases. Trimming removed 4 bases from V and 5 bases from J; junction bases left unmatched: 15. Germline lookup yields CDR1 SNHLY and CDR2 FYNNEI. The CDR3 has 17 residues. This CDR3 is CASSVRTGEPQGNEQYV. Written as DNA, the CDR3 is TGTGCCAGCAGTGTTCGGACAGGGGAGCCCCAAGGAAACGAGCAGTACGTC.

This clonotype was seen a few times. This chain links TRBV24-1 with TRBJ1-1, with TRBD1 matching 9 bases. Trimming cost V 6 bases and J 10 bases; bases outside gene matches: 8. This CDR3 has 13 residues. Germline V gene data show CDR1 as KGHDR and CDR2 as SFDVKD. The CDR3 is CATSIRQGEAAFF. The CDR3 DNA sequence: TGTGCCACCAGTATCAGACAGGGGGAAGCAGCTTTCTTT.

There are many counts of this clonotype. The chain is built from TRBV4-1 and TRBJ2-3; 9 nucleotides line up with TRBD2. The CDR3 totals 17 residues. V was pared by 0 bases and J by 1 base, with 5 bases of the junction left unmatched. Germline loops: CDR1 MGHRA, CDR2 YSYEKL. The CDR3 region is CASSQDMVAGGTDTQYF. Written as DNA, the CDR3 is TGCGCCAGCAGCCAAGATATGGTAGCGGGGGGCACAGATACGCAGTATTTT.

This clonotype was detected a few times. The chain recombines TRBV10-3 with TRBJ2-1, with D perhaps TRBD2 (5 bases). V was trimmed by 6 bases and J by 5 bases, leaving 14 bases between them. CDR3 length: 14 residues. Germline CDR1 reads ENHRY; CDR2 reads SYGVKD. The CDR3 reads CAISWMRADNEQFF. CDR3 bases: TGTGCCATCAGCTGGATGAGGGCAGACAATGAGCAGTTCTTC.

A few counts support this clonotype. V is TRBV20-1 and J is TRBJ1-5; possibly TRBD1 for D (5 bases). This CDR3 contains 15 residues. The germline gives CDR1 DFQATT, CDR2 SNEGSKA (reference sequence). Trimming stripped 6 bases from V and 0 bases from J, with 15 bases between. This chain's CDR3 is CSAIQGPYSNQPQHF. In DNA form, the CDR3 reads TGCAGTGCCATCCAGGGTCCTTATAGCAATCAGCCCCAGCATTTT.

In DNA, the CDR3 is TGTGCCAGCAGTTTGAGGGCCTCACCCCTCCACTTT. It codes for CASSLRASPLHF. The rearrangement links TRBV28 to TRBJ1-6; no clear D gene. The germline V gene encodes CDR1 MDHEN and CDR2 SYDVKM. V was shortened by 3 bases and J by 10 bases, with 7 bases between the two germline ends. The CDR3 runs 12 residues.